This T cell receptor (beta chain) was sequenced during a study of blood T cell repertoires in COVID-19. Study at large: Donors in the United States, Italy and Spain gave samples during acute or convalescent COVID-19. From T cells, B-cell-depleted T cells, or PBMCs came the material, which was cDNA or gDNA.

Germline-derived CDR1 and CDR2 are SGHTA and FQGNSA. Losses at the gene ends were 5 bases for V and 14 bases for J; bases not matched to a gene: 10. This CDR3 region has 13 residues. Per the original methods: Estimation of nucleated cell counts relied on the amplification of reference gene primers. The table came from immunoSEQ multiplex PCR; TCRdb's copy has only in-frame clones and leaves some out. That table supplies the V and J calls and clone size; D and trimming were determined from the DNA. Of 100,000 to 130,000 clones listed, about 80% are singletons. The sequence was collected from a woman in her 70s with acute or convalescent COVID-19. This chain connects TRBV7-2 to TRBJ1-5; TRBD1 agrees at 9 bases. Sequencing was done on a sample of peripheral blood. The CDR3 DNA reads TGTGCCAGCAGCCCTGGGACAGGGCACTTGGAGCATTTT. The encoded protein is CASSPGTGHLEHF. The variable domain in full, with the rest retrieved from reference TRBV7-2 and TRBJ1-5, is GAGVSQSPSNKVTEKGKDVELRCDPISGHTALYWYRQSLGQGLEFLIYFQGNSAPDKSGLPSDRFSAERTGGSVSTLTIQRTQQEDSAVYLCASSPGTGHLEHFGDGTRLSIL.